A selection of T cell receptor beta chains follows, all from one sample in a study of beta chain features in type 1 diabetes. Assay used: immunoSEQ multiplex PCR; TCRdb lists only in-frame clones, some missing. The table has hundreds of thousands of clones, about 14% seen once. The sequencing sample was made of naive CD4+ T cells from blood. Receptors originate from a man aged 18-30 years with type 1 diabetes. Each CDR3 is given with its conserved first and last residue. The D gene is left open where the match is weak.

j_call	v_call	cdr3_length	d_call	cdr3_aa
TRBJ1-2	TRBV9	13	TRBD1	CASRDRTNYGYTF
TRBJ2-7	TRBV7-9	14	TRBD1	CASSFRTGGHEQYF
TRBJ1-1	TRBV9	15	-	CASSDGTGVDTEAFF
TRBJ2-3	TRBV9	16	TRBD2	CASSVGLAGDTDTQYF
TRBJ2-3	TRBV6-1	15	-	CASRDRSRDSDTQYF
TRBJ2-3	TRBV10-1	13	-	CASRASSTDTQYF
TRBJ2-2	TRBV27	13	-	CASSLLATELLFF
TRBJ1-2	TRBV29-1	19	-	CSVAPLDGEGGLSNYGYTF
TRBJ2-2	TRBV5-1	13	-	CASSLGVSGELFF
TRBJ2-7	TRBV5-6	12	-	CASSLESRRQYF
TRBJ2-1	TRBV30	14	TRBD1	CAWSGQGAGNEQFF
TRBJ1-2	TRBV14	16	-	CASSQGAGSANYGYTF
TRBJ2-1	TRBV4-2	15	-	CASSQGGGAGNEQFF
TRBJ2-2	TRBV5-6	16	-	CASSGLGLGNTGELFF
TRBJ2-1	TRBV30	11	-	CAWKGGNEQFF
TRBJ1-2	TRBV28	14	-	CASSPAGSGYGYTF
TRBJ1-2	TRBV2	12	-	CASRSRSRGYTF
TRBJ1-1	TRBV9	22	TRBD1	CASSPTFPGTGYLSGRNTEAFF
TRBJ2-5	TRBV7-2	14	-	CASSSRLVTETQYF
TRBJ2-7	TRBV14	13	-	CASSRADAYEQYF
TRBJ1-1	TRBV27	14	-	CASSPRDAGPKAFF
TRBJ2-7	TRBV5-1	13	-	CASSLDRRGEQYF
TRBJ2-7	TRBV28	15	-	CASSLAGMSRGRQYF
TRBJ1-5	TRBV6-6	14	TRBD1	CASSWDRPNQPQHF
TRBJ2-5	TRBV5-1	15	TRBD1	CASSPGQGVEETQYF
TRBJ2-7	TRBV28	15	-	CASSFTAATSYEQYF
TRBJ2-5	TRBV2	14	TRBD1	CASINRDSKETQYF
TRBJ2-7	TRBV30	13	-	CAWSVVNGGEQYF
-	TRBV30	14	-	CAWSVLSGIYEQYF
TRBJ2-7	TRBV27	18	TRBD1	CASSSSRDRATGRYEQYF
TRBJ2-3	TRBV9	15	-	CASSVGPGWADTQYF
TRBJ2-2	TRBV29-1	14	TRBD1	CSVELRGHIGELFF
TRBJ2-7	TRBV5-4	14	-	CASSQKTSSYEQYF
TRBJ1-4	TRBV6-1	15	-	CASSGRTATNEKLFF
TRBJ1-5	TRBV30	14	TRBD1	CAWSVGQGIQPQHF
TRBJ1-2	TRBV14	13	-	CASSQGGFYGYTF
TRBJ2-7	TRBV29-1	14	TRBD1	CSVEGGQGAYEQYF
TRBJ1-1	TRBV18	14	-	CASSPSEGVTEAFF
TRBJ2-7	TRBV5-1	17	TRBD2	CASSFGRQAGGPYEQYF